Below, 20 T cell receptor beta chains from the same sample are listed, as sequenced in a study of shared clonotypes between healthy human individuals. This table comes from immunoSEQ multiplex PCR, and its TCRdb copy is limited to in-frame clones, with some not included. This table holds hundreds of thousands of clones, around 78% found once. The sample taken for sequencing was PBMCs. The origin of the receptors is a woman aged 40-49 years in good health. Some clones in this sample may be carry-over from other donors' samples.

The chain has TRBV5-1 and TRBJ1-3; 8 bases map to TRBD1. Germline lookup yields CDR1 SGHRS and CDR2 YFSETQ. The CDR3 is 15 residues long. With 0 bases clipped from V and 3 bases from J, the junction kept 2 bases outside the gene matches. The CDR3 DNA reads as TGCGCCAGCAGCTTGGACAGGGGGAATGGAAACACCATATATTTT. As protein: CASSLDRGNGNTIYF.

This clone came up a few times. The chain couples TRBV11-2 to TRBJ2-7; TRBD2 aligns across 12 bases. The V gene end was trimmed by 4 bases and the J gene end by 3 bases; junction bases not matched to a gene: 16. This CDR3 contains 19 residues. Germline values: CDR1 SGHAT, CDR2 FQNNGV. The CDR3 bases are TGTGCCAGCAGCTCACCCATAAGACTAGCGGGAGTCCACTACTACGAGCAGTACTTC. Protein product: CASSSPIRLAGVHYYEQYF.

The chain carries TRBV28 and TRBJ2-5; weak D call: TRBD2 (5 bases). The V and J ends lost 4 bases and 2 bases respectively, with 14 bases between them. This CDR3 spans 15 amino acids. Germline-derived CDR1 and CDR2 are MDHEN and SYDVKM. The CDR3 nucleotides are TGTGCCAGCAGTTCCACGGGCCGCGGGCAAGAGACCCAGTACTTC. Its protein is CASSSTGRGQETQYF.

The sample holds one count of this clone. The chain joins TRBV28 to TRBJ2-2; 9 positions agree with TRBD2. CDR1 and CDR2 (germline): MDHEN, SYDVKM. This CDR3 is 16 amino acids long. Losses at the gene ends were 5 bases for V and 4 bases for J; bases not matched to a gene: 8. The CDR3 is CASSRASGTGTGELFF. The CDR3 DNA reads as TGTGCCAGCAGTCGGGCTAGCGGGACGGGCACCGGGGAGCTGTTTTTT.

This chain connects TRBV18 to TRBJ2-7; 7 nucleotides match TRBD2. Germline V lookup: CDR1 KGHSH, CDR2 LQKENI. This CDR3 contains 15 residues. V lost 1 base to trimming and J lost 3 bases; unmatched junction nucleotides: 6. DNA for the CDR3: TGTGCCAGCTCACCACGGGCGGGAGAAGGCTACGAGCAGTACTTC. Its protein is CASSPRAGEGYEQYF.

In DNA form, the CDR3 reads TGTGCCAGTAGTATCCCGGCTAATGAGCAGTTCTTC. This encodes CASSIPANEQFF. The V gene is TRBV19, the J gene TRBJ2-1; D uncertain. The germline gives CDR1 LNHDA, CDR2 SQIVND (reference sequence). The V and J ends lost 3 bases and 7 bases respectively, with 7 bases between them. The CDR3 has 12 residues.

V usage is TRBV5-4 and J usage is TRBJ1-1; D is possibly TRBD1 (6 bases). The germline V and J ends were trimmed by 0 bases and 1 base, with 10 bases remaining between them. This CDR3 is 15 amino acids long. Germline CDR1 is SGHNT and CDR2 is YYREEE (reference sequence). CDR3 nucleotide sequence: TGTGCCAGCAGCTTGGGACAGGCGGGGAACACTGAAGCTTTCTTT. It encodes CASSLGQAGNTEAFF.

The chain carries TRBV10-3 and TRBJ2-1; 10 nucleotides line up with TRBD2. The J segment lost 5 bases and the V segment lost 10 bases, leaving 8 bases of the junction unmatched. The CDR3 covers 14 residues. The germline CDR1 and CDR2 sequences are ENHRY and SYGVKD. This CDR3 is CATLAGTSDNEQFF. As DNA, the CDR3 is TGTGCCACACTAGCCGGGACTAGCGACAATGAGCAGTTCTTC.

About this clone: Other nucleotide sequences in the sample specify the same CDR3. This chain uses TRBV9 with TRBJ2-2; 8 nucleotides agree with TRBD1. Germline V gene lookup returns CDR1 SGDLS and CDR2 YYNGEE. This CDR3 comprises 14 residues. V was pared by 2 bases and J by 6 bases, with 3 bases of the junction left unmatched. For the CDR3, the DNA is TGTGCCAGCAGCGTGAGACAGGGGTCCGGGGAGCTGTTTTTT. This codes for CASSVRQGSGELFF.

This clone was counted between two and nine times. The likely explanation is a read error, given a far larger clone one base away. This rearrangement joins TRBV9 to TRBJ1-5, with 9 bases identical to TRBD1. The CDR3 has 13 residues. Per germline, CDR1 SGDLS and CDR2 YYNGEE. As DNA, the CDR3 is TGTGCCAGCAGCACAGGGGGCAATCAGCCCCAGCGTTTT. Residues: CASSTGGNQPQRF.

This clone was found a few times. DNA for the CDR3: TGTGCCAGCTCCGACAGCCTCAGGGTGGACCTGTTTTTT. Its protein is CASSDSLRVDLFF. The chain combines TRBV18 with TRBJ1-4; a weak D match, TRBD1 (5 bases). The germline V gene has CDR1 KGHSH and CDR2 LQKENI. The CDR3 sequence is 13 residues long. The V and J ends lost 6 bases and 14 bases respectively, with 19 bases between them. Combining the CDR3 with reference TRBV18 and TRBJ1-4 gives the whole variable domain NAGVMQNPRHLVRRRGQEARLRCSPMKGHSHVYWYRQLPEEGLKFMVYLQKENIIDESGMPKERFSAEFPKEGPSILRIQQVVRGDSAAYFCASSDSLRVDLFFGSGTQLSVL.

The rearrangement uses TRBV30 and TRBJ1-1; tentative D call: TRBD1 (5 bases). The CDR3 consists of 13 residues. V lost 4 bases, J lost 1 base, and 10 bases lay in between. The V gene's germline CDR1 is GTSNPN and CDR2 SVGIG (reference sequence). CDR3 coding DNA: TGTGCCTGGACCCAGGGTACGAACACTGAAGCTTTCTTT. As protein: CAWTQGTNTEAFF.

In DNA form, the CDR3 reads TGCGCCAGTAGGAGACTAGCGGGAGTGGGCGCAGATACGCAGTATTTT. It specifies CASRRLAGVGADTQYF. V gene TRBV10-2 combines with J gene TRBJ2-3; the match to TRBD2 covers 12 bases. This CDR3 spans 16 amino acids. Unmatched junction bases numbered 11, after V lost 9 bases and J lost 4 bases. CDR1 and CDR2 from the germline V gene are WSHSY and SAAADI.

CDR3 coding DNA: TGTGCCAGCAGACGGGACAAGGCAGTTAGTTTGAACACTGAAGCTTTCTTT. Its translation: CASRRDKAVSLNTEAFF. V is TRBV27 and J is TRBJ1-1, with a weak D call TRBD1 (6 bases). The CDR3 runs to 17 residues. The germline CDR1 and CDR2 sequences are MNHEY and SMNVEV (reference sequence). Between the trimmed V and J ends, which lost 6 bases and 0 bases, there was a span of 20 bases.

CDR3 sequence: CASSRQDYGYTF. Written as DNA, the CDR3 is TGTGCCAGTAGTAGACAAGACTATGGCTACACCTTC. The chain uses TRBV19 and TRBJ1-2; no clear D. The CDR3 is 12 amino acids. CDR1 is LNHDA and CDR2 is SQIVND in the germline V gene (reference sequence). Trimming removed 4 bases at V and 3 bases at J, with 6 bases between.

This chain connects TRBV7-9 to TRBJ1-1; D is uncertain. Germline V CDR1 and CDR2: SEHNR, FQNEAQ (reference sequence). V lost 2 bases and J 3 bases, leaving 7 bases between the germline ends. This CDR3 contains 13 residues. CDR3 sequence: CASSLQRDTEAFF. The CDR3 bases are TGTGCCAGCAGCTTACAGCGGGACACTGAAGCTTTCTTT.

Notes on this clone: A far larger clone is a single base away, which makes a read error likely. J is TRBJ1-3 and V is TRBV14; unclear D gene. There are 16 residues in the CDR3. Germline CDR1 SGHDN, CDR2 FVKESK. In DNA, the CDR3 is TGTGCCAGCAGCCAAGAATTGCAGAGCTCTGGAAGCACCATATATTTT. Translating gives CASSQELQSSGSTIYF.

CDR3 protein: CARSSLAGGPYNEQFF. The CDR3, as DNA: TGTGCCAGAAGCTCACTAGCGGGAGGGCCCTACAATGAGCAGTTCTTC. The chain has TRBV5-3 and TRBJ2-1, with 13 positions matching TRBD2. Being an ORF, TRBV5-3 has a function that is uncertain. V was pared by 3 bases and J by 2 bases, with 2 bases of the junction left unmatched. The CDR3 length is 16 residues.

The rearrangement joins TRBV10-2 to TRBJ1-1; D is unclear. CDR1 and CDR2 (germline): WSHSY, SAAADI. The V gene lost 2 bases and the J gene lost 1 base, with 11 bases spanning the gap. The CDR3 totals 15 residues. The CDR3 sequence is CASSEIITANTEAFF. The CDR3 bases are TGCGCCAGCAGTGAGATCATAACGGCGAACACTGAAGCTTTCTTT.

This rearrangement joins TRBV19 to TRBJ2-3; no definite D call. The V gene's germline CDR1 is LNHDA and CDR2 SQIVND (reference sequence). Trimming left V 5 bases short and J 6 bases short, with 15 bases between. The CDR3 runs to 14 residues. The CDR3 DNA sequence: TGTGCCAGTAGTCCGCTGGCAACTCACGATACGCAGTATTTT. Translation: CASSPLATHDTQYF.